This TCR beta chain was sequenced in a study of T cells of healthy individuals. This clonotype was counted at least ten times. One entry per CDR3 protein results from TCRdb running MiXCR on the 5' RACE reads. The table has about 82,000 distinct CDR3 sequences, approximately 4.7% seen once; the top ten hold about 7.5%. The receptor comes from a female donor in good health.

CDR3 nucleotides: TGCAGCGCCTTACTTAACACTGAAGCTTTCTTT. This gives the protein CSALLNTEAFF. V and J are TRBV29-1 and TRBJ1-1; D is undetermined. Looked up from germline, CDR1 is SQVTM and CDR2 is ANQGSEA. The CDR3 length is 11 residues. Trimming removed 7 bases at V and 2 bases at J, with 8 bases between.